This T cell receptor (beta chain) was recovered during a study of T cell responses to AZD1222 COVID-19 vaccine. Produced via immunoSEQ multiplex PCR; TCRdb's table is partial and in-frame only. The table records 150,000 or so clones, 89% of them present only once. The germline V gene encodes CDR1 MNHEY and CDR2 SVGEGT. Trimming shortened V by 0 bases and J by 1 base, and 16 bases separated the two germline ends. The CDR3 covers 18 residues. The sequence was collected from an adult in good health. The gene calls are TRBV6-2 or TRBV6-3 and TRBJ1-5; D gene uncertain. This sample comprised peripheral blood, obtained on day 0 of AZD1222 vaccination. The CDR3 loop is CASSYSVYGSGSNQPQHF. The DNA of the CDR3 is TGTGCCAGCAGTTACTCGGTCTATGGGTCTGGGAGCAATCAGCCCCAGCATTTT.